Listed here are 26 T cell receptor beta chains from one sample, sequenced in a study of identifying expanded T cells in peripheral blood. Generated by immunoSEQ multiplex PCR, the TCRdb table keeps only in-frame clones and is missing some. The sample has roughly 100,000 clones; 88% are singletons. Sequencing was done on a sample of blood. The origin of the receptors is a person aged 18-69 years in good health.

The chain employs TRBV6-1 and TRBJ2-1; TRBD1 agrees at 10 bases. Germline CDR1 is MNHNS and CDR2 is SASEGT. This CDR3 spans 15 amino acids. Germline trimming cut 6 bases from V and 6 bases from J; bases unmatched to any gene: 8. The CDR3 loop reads CASRLGQGQSNEQFF. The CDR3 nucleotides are TGTGCCAGCAGGCTGGGACAGGGGCAATCCAATGAGCAGTTCTTC.

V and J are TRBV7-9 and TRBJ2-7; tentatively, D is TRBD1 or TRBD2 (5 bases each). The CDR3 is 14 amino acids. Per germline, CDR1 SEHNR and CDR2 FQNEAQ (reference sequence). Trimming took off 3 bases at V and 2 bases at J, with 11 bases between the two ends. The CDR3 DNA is TGTGCCAGCAGCTTCGTAGGGGACGCCTACGAGCAGTACTTC. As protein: CASSFVGDAYEQYF.

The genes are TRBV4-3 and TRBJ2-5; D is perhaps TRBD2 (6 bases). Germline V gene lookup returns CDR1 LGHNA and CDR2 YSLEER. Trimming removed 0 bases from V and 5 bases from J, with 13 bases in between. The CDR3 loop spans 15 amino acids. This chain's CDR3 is CASSQERAGSETQYF. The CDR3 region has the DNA TGCGCCAGCAGCCAAGAGAGGGCGGGGAGCGAGACCCAGTACTTC.

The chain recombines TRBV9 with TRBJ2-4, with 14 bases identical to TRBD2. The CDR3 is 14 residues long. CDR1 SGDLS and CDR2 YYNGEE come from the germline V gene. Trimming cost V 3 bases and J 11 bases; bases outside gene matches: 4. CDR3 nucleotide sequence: TGTGCCAGCAGCGCGGGACTAGCGGGGGCCTTTCAGTACTTC. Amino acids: CASSAGLAGAFQYF.

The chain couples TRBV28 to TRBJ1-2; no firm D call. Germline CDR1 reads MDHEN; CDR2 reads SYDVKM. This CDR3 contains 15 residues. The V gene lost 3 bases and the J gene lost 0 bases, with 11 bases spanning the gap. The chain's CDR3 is CASSLLSGSNYGYTF. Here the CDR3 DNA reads TGTGCCAGCAGTTTGCTTTCCGGCTCTAACTATGGCTACACCTTC.

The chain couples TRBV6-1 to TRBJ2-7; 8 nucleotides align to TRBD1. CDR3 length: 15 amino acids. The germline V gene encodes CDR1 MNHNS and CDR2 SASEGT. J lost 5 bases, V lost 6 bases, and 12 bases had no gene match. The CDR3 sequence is CASSLQTGATDEQYF. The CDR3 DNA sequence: TGTGCCAGCAGCCTCCAGACAGGGGCGACGGACGAGCAGTACTTC.

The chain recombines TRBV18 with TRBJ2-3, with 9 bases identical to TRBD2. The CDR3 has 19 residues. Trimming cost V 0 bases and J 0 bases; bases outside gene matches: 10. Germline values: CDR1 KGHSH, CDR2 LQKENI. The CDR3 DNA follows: TGTGCCAGCTCACCACCGCTCGGAGTTACTAGCGGGAGCACAGATACGCAGTATTTT. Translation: CASSPPLGVTSGSTDTQYF.

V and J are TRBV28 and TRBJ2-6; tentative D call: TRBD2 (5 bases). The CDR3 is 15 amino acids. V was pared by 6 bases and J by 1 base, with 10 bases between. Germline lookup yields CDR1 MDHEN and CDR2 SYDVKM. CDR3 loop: CASRRVGSGANVLTF. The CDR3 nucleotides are TGTGCCAGCAGGCGGGTGGGGTCTGGGGCCAACGTCCTGACTTTC.

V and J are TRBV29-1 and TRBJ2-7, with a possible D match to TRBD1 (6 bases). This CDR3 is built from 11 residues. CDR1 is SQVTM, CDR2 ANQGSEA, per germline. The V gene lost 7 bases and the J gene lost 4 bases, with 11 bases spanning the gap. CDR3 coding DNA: TGCAGCGCCTATGACAGGTACGAGCAGTACTTC. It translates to CSAYDRYEQYF.

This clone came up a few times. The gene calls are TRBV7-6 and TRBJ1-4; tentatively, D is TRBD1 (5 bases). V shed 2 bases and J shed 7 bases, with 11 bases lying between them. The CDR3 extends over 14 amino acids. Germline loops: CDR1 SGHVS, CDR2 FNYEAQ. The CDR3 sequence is CASSLRAGSEKLFF. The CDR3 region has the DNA TGTGCCAGCAGCTTACGGGCAGGGAGTGAAAAACTGTTTTTT.

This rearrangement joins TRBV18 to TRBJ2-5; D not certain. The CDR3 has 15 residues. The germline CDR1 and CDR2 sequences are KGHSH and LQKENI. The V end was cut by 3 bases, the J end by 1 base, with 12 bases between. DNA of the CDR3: TGTGCCAGCTCACCTTCTCGAGAGCTCCAAGAGACCCAGTACTTC. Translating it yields CASSPSRELQETQYF.

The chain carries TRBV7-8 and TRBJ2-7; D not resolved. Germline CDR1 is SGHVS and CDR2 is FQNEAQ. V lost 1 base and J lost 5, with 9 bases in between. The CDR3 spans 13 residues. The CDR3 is CASSLVPRNEQYF. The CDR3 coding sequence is TGTGCCAGCAGCTTAGTCCCGCGAAACGAGCAGTACTTC.

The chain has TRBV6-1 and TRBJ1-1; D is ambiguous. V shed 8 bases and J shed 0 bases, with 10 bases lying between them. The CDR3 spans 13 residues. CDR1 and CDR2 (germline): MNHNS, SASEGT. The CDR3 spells CASCTDMNTEAFF. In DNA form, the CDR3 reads TGTGCCAGCTGTACAGACATGAACACTGAAGCTTTCTTT.

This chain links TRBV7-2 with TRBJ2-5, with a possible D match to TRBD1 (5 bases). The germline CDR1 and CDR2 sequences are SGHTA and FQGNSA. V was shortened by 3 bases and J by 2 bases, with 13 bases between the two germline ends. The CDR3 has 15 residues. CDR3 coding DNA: TGTGCCAGCAGCTTGCTTCAGGGAAGACAAGAGACCCAGTACTTC. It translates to CASSLLQGRQETQYF.

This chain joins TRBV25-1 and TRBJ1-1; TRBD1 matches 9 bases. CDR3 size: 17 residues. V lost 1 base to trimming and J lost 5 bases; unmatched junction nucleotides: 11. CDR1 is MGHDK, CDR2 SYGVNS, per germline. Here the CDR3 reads CASSESGQGLARTEAFF. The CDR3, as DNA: TGTGCCAGCAGTGAATCGGGACAGGGACTCGCAAGGACTGAAGCTTTCTTT.

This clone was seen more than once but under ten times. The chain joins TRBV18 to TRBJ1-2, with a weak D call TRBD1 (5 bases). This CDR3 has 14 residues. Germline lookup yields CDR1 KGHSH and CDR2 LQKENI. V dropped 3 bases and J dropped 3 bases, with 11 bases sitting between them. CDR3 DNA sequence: TGTGCCAGCTCACCGGGACGGACCTACTATGGCTACACCTTC. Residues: CASSPGRTYYGYTF.

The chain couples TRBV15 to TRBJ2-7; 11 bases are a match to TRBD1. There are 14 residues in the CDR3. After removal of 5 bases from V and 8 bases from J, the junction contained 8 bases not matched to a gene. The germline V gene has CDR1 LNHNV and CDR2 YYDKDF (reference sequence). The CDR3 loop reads CATSPGQGVLKQYF. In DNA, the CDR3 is TGTGCCACCAGCCCGGGACAGGGGGTTCTGAAGCAGTACTTC. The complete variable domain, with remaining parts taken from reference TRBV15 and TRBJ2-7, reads DAMVIQNPRYQVTQFGKPVTLSCSQTLNHNVMYWYQQKSSQAPKLLFHYYDKDFNNEADTPDNFQSRRPNTSFCFLDIRSPGLGDTAMYLCATSPGQGVLKQYFGPGTRLTVT.

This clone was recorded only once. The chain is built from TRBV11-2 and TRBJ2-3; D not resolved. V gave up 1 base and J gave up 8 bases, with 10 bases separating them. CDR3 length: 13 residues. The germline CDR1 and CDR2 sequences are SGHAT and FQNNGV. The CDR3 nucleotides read TGTGCCAGCAGCTTAGCGGGTGGTGGTACGCAGTATTTT. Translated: CASSLAGGGTQYF.

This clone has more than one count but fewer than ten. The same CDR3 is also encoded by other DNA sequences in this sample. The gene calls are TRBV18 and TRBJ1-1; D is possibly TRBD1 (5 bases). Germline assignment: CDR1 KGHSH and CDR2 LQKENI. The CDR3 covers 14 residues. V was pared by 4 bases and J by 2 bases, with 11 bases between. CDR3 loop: CASSRGTPNTEAFF. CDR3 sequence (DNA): TGTGCCAGCTCACGCGGGACTCCTAACACTGAAGCTTTCTTT.

CDR3 coding DNA: TGTGCCAGCAGTGACGGAATTGACTATGGCTACACCTTC. Translation: CASSDGIDYGYTF. This rearrangement joins TRBV2 to TRBJ1-2; D is uncertain. Germline lookup yields CDR1 SNHLY and CDR2 FYNNEI. Trimming stripped 3 bases from V and 3 bases from J, with 8 bases between. The CDR3 consists of 13 residues.

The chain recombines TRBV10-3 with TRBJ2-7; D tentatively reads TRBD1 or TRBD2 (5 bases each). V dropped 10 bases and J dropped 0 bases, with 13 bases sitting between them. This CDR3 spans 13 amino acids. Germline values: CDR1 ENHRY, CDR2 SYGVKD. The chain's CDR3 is CATGTDNSYEQYF. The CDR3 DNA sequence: TGTGCCACAGGGACGGACAACTCCTACGAGCAGTACTTC.

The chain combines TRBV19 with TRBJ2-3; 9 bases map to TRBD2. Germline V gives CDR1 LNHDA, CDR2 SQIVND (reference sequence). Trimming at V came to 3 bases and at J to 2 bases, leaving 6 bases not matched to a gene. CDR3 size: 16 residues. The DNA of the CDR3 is TGTGCCAGTAGTATGATTGCGGGGGGGTCCACAGATACGCAGTATTTT. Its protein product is CASSMIAGGSTDTQYF.

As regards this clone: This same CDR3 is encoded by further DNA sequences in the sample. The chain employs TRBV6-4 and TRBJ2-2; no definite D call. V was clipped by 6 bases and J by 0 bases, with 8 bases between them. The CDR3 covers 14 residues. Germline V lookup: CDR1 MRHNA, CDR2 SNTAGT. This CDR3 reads CASSETANTGELFF. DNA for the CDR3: TGTGCCAGCAGCGAGACTGCGAACACCGGGGAGCTGTTTTTT.

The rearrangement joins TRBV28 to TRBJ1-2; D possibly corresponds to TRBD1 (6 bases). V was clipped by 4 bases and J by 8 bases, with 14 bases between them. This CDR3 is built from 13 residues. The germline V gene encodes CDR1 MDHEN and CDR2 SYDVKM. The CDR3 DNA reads TGTGCCAGCAGTTCGGGACAAACTATGGGCTACACCTTC. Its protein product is CASSSGQTMGYTF.

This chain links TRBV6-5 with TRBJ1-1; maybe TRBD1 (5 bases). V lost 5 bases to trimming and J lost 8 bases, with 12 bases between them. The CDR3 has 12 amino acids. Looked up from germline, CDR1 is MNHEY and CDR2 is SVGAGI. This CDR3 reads CASSEGRSEAFF. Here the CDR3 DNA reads TGTGCCAGCAGTGAGGGACGGTCAGAAGCTTTCTTT.

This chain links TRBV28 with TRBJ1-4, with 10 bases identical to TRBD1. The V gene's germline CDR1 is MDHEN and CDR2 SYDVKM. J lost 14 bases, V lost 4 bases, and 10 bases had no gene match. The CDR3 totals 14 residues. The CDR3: CASSSGTGAGGLFF. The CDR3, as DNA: TGTGCCAGCAGTTCCGGGACAGGGGCGGGAGGGCTGTTTTTT.